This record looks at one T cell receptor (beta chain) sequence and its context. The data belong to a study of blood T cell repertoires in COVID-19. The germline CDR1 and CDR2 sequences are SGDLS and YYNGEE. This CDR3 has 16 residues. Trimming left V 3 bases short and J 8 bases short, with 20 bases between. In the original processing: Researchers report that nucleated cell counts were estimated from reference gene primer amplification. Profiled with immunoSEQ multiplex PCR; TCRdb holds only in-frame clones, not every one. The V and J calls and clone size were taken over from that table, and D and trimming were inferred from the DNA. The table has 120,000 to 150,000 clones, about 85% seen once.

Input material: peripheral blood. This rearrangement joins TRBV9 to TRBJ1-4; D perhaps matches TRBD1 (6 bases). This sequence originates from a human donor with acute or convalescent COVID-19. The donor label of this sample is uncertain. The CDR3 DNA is TGTGCCAGCAGCGCTATTGTAGGAAGGGGGAAGGAAAAACTGTTTTTT. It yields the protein CASSAIVGRGKEKLFF.